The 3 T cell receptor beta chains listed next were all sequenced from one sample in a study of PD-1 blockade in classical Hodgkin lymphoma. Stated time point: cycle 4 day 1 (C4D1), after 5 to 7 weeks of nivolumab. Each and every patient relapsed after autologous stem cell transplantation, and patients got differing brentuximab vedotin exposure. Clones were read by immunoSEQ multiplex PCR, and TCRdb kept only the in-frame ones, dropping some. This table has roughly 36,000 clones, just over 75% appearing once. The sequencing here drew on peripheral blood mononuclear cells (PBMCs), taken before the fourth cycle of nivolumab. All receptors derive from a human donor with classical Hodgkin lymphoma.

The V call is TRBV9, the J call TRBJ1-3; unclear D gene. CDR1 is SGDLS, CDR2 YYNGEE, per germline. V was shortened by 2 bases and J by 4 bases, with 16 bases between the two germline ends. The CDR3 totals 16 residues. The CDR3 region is CASSVVGTAGGNTIYF. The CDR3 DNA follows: TGTGCCAGCAGCGTGGTCGGTACAGCGGGAGGAAACACCATATATTTT.

The CDR3 loop is CASSLFPRPQETQYF. CDR3 DNA: TGTGCCAGCAGCTTATTCCCCCGGCCCCAAGAGACCCAGTACTTC. The J gene is TRBJ2-5, the V gene TRBV7-9; D is ambiguous. The CDR3 spans 15 residues. Germline assignment: CDR1 SEHNR and CDR2 FQNEAQ (reference sequence). V was cut by 2 bases and J by 1 base, with 11 bases left in between.

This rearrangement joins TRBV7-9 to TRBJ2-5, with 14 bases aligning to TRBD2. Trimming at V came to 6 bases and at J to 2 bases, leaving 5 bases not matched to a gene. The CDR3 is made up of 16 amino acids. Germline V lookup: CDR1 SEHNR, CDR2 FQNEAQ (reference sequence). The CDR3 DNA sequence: TGTGCCAGCAGTTCGGGACTAGCGGGGGCGCAAGAGACCCAGTACTTC. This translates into CASSSGLAGAQETQYF.